This T cell receptor beta chain was recovered during a study of EBV T-cell therapy then PD-1 blockade in nasopharyngeal carcinoma. Treatment indicated: AdE1-LMPpoly-expanded autologous EBV-specific T-cell therapy followed by anti-PD-1 nivolumab. In germline, CDR1 is SGHRS, CDR2 YFSETQ. V was cut by 4 bases and J by 7 bases, with 11 bases left in between. The CDR3 totals 12 residues. TCRdb's table, derived via immunoSEQ multiplex PCR, lists solely in-frame clones and lacks some. This table has 20,000 to 25,000 clones, 75% to 90% appearing once. This clone was seen a handful of times. Its antigen remains unidentified.

Sample: CD8+ T cells from blood, taken at day 61 from a patient whose treatment included autologous EBV-specific T cells and nivolumab. J is TRBJ1-2 and V is TRBV5-1; D gene ambiguous. This clonotype was obtained from a man aged 35 to 55 with nasopharyngeal carcinoma. The CDR3 here is CASSSSSSGYTF. CDR3 nucleotides: TGCGCCAGCAGCAGTAGCAGTTCTGGCTACACCTTC.